Included here is one TCR beta chain sequence, with context. The sample comes from a study of OX40 agonist ivuxolimab in advanced cancers. Clones were read by immunoSEQ multiplex PCR, and TCRdb kept only the in-frame ones, dropping some. The sample lists tens of thousands of clones, 92% occurring once. Deletions cut 0 bases from V and 0 bases from J, with 3 bases between. CDR1 and CDR2 from the germline V gene are MGHRA and YSYEKL. The CDR3 length is 14 residues. This receptor was taken from an adult with an advanced solid tumor such as melanoma, head and neck, liver or kidney cancer. Sequencing used CD4+ or CD8+ T cells sorted from blood, obtained in a trial of the OX40 agonist ivuxolimab. The chain has TRBV4-1 and TRBJ1-5; unclear D gene. CDR3 DNA: TGCGCCAGCAGCCAAGATCATAGCAATCAGCCCCAGCATTTT. Protein sequence: CASSQDHSNQPQHF.